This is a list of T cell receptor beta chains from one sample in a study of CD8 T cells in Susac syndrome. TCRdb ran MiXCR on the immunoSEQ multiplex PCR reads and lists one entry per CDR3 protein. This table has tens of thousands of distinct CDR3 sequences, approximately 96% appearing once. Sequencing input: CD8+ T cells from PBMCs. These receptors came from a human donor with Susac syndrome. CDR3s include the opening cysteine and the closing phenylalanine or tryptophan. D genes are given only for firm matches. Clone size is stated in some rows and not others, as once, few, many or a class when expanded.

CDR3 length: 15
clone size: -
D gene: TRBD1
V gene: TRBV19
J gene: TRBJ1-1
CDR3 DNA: TGTGCCAGTAGTATTTCGACAGGGGGTTATCATGAAGCTTTCTTT
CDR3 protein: CASSISTGGYHEAFF

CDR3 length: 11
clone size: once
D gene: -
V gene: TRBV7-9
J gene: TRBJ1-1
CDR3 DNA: TGTGCCAGCAGCGGGGCCACTGAAGCTTTCTTT
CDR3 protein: CASSGATEAFF

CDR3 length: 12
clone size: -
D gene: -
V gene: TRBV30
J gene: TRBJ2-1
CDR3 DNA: TGTGCCTGGAGCGGGGTTCTAAATGAGCAGTTCTTC
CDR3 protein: CAWSGVLNEQFF

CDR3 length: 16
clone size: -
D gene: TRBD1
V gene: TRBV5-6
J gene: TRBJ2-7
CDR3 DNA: TGTGCCAGCAGCGCGGCCGGGACAGGCCAATCCTACGAGCAGTACTTC
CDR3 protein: CASSAAGTGQSYEQYF

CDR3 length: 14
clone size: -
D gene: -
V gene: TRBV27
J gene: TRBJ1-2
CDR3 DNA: TGTGCCAGCAGGCGCCAGGGTCAGGTTGTGGGCTACACCTTC
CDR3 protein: CASRRQGQVVGYTF

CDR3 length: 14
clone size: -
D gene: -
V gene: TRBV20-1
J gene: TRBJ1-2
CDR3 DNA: TGCAGTGCTAGAGCACAGGGACAAAACTATGGCTACACCTTC
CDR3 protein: CSARAQGQNYGYTF

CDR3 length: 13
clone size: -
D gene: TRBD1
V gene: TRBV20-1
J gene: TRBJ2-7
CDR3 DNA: TGCAGTGCCCCGACAGGGAAGGGCGACGAGCAGTACTTC
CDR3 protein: CSAPTGKGDEQYF

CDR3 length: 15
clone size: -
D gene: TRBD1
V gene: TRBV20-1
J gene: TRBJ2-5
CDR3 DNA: TGCAGTGCTAGCCCCGGACAGGGGGTGCGGGAGACCCAGTACTTC
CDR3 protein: CSASPGQGVRETQYF

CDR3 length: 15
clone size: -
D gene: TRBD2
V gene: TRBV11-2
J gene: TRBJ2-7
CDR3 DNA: TGTGCCAGCAGCTTTCTGAGCGGGGGCTCCTACGAGCAGTACTTC
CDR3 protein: CASSFLSGGSYEQYF

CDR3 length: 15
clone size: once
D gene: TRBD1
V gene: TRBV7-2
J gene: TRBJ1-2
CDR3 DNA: TGTGCCAGCAGCTTATACCCAAAGGGGGCAGGTGGCTACACCTTC
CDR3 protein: CASSLYPKGAGGYTF

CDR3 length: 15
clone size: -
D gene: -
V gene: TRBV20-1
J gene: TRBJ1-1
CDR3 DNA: TGCAGTGCTAGACCCCACGGAGACATGAACACTGAAGCTTTCTTT
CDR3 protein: CSARPHGDMNTEAFF

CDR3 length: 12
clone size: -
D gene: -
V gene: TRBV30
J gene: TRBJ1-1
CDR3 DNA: TGTGCCTGGAGTGTCTCCATCAATGAAGCTTTCTTT
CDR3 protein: CAWSVSINEAFF

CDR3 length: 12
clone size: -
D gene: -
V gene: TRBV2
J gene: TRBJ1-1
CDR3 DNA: TGTGCCAGCAGTGTCTATGGGAGGGAGGCTTTCTTT
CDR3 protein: CASSVYGREAFF

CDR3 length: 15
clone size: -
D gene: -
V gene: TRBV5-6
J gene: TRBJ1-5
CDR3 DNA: TGTGCCAGCAGCTTGGGCCCGGTTAGCAATCAGCCCCAGCATTTT
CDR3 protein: CASSLGPVSNQPQHF

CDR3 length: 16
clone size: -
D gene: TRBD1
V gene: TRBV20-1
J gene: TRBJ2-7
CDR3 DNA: TGCAGTGCTAGAGATTCCTTCCGGGACAGGTCCTACGAGCAGTACTTC
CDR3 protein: CSARDSFRDRSYEQYF

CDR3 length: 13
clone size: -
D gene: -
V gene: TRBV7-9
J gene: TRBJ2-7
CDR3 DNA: TGTGCCAGCAGCCATGGCCCCTCGGACGAGCAGTACTTC
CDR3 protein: CASSHGPSDEQYF

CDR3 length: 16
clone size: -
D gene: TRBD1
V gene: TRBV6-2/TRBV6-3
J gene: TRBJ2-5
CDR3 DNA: TGTGCCAGCAGTTACGGGACAGGCTACACCCAAGAGACCCAGTACTTC
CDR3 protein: CASSYGTGYTQETQYF

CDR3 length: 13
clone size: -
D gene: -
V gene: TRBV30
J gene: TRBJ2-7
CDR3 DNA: TGTGCCTGGAGTGTTCGAGGGGACACCGAGCAGTACTTC
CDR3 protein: CAWSVRGDTEQYF

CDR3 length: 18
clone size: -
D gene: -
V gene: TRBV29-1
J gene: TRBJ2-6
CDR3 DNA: TGCAGCGTTGAAGGTGGACGGTGGACCGAATCTGGGGCCAACGTCCTGACTTTC
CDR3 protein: CSVEGGRWTESGANVLTF

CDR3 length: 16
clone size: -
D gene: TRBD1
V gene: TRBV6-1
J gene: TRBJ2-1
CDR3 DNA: TGTGCCAGCAGTGCAACCGGGACAGAGACGTTCAATGAGCAGTTCTTC
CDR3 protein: CASSATGTETFNEQFF

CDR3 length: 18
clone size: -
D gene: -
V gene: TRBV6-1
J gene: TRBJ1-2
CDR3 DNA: TGTGCCAGCAACATTGCAAGTTCCGGCGGACTAGCTAACTATGGCTACACCTTC
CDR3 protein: CASNIASSGGLANYGYTF

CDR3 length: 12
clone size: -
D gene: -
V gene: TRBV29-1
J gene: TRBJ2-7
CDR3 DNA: TGCAGCGTTGAAGGGCAGTACAACGAGCAGTACTTC
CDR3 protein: CSVEGQYNEQYF

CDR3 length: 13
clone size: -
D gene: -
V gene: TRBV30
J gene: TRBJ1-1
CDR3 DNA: TGTGCCACGGTTCACAGGGATCGCACTGAAGCTTTCTTT
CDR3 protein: CATVHRDRTEAFF

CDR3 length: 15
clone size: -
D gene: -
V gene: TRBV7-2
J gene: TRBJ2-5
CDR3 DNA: TGTGCCAGCAGCTTAGCGTGGGCAGGGAGGGAGACCCAGTACTTC
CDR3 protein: CASSLAWAGRETQYF

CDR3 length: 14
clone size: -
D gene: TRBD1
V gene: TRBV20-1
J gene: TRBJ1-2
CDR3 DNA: TGCAGTGCTTCAGGACAGGGGGCATCGGGTGGCTACACCTTC
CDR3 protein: CSASGQGASGGYTF

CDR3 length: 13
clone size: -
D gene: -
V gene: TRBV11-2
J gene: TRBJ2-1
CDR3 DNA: TGTGCCAGCACCGCCACTGGGGCGATTGAGCAGTTCTTC
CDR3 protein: CASTATGAIEQFF

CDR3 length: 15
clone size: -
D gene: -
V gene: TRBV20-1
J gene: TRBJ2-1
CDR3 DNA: TGCAGTGCTAGAGAAGAGGCAGAAAACTACAATGAGCAGTTCTTC
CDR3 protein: CSAREEAENYNEQFF

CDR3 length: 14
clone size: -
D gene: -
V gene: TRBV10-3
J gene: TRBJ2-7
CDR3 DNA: TGTGCCATCAGTGGGGGCGCCTATTCCTACGAGCAGTACTTC
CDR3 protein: CAISGGAYSYEQYF

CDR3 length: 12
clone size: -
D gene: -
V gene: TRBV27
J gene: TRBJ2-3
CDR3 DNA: TGTGCCAGCAGTTCCCACACAGATACGCAGTATTTT
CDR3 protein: CASSSHTDTQYF

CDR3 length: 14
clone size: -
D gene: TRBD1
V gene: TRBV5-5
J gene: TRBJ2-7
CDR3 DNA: TGTGCCAGCAGCTTTGGGACAGGGGCCTACGAGCAGTACTTC
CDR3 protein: CASSFGTGAYEQYF

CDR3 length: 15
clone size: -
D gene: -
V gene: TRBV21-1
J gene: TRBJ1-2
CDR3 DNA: TGTGCCAGCAGCCCCAACGGACAGGGTCCGCCCGGCTACACCTTC
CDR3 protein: CASSPNGQGPPGYTF

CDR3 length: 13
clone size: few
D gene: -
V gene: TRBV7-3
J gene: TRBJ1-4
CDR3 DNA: TGTGCCAGCAGCCCAGGGGCTGGCGAAAAACTGTTTTTT
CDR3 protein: CASSPGAGEKLFF

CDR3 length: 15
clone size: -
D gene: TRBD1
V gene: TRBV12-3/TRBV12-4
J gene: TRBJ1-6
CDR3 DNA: TGTGCCAGCAGTTTGCCACGGGACAGGTCCTCACCCCTCCACTTT
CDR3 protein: CASSLPRDRSSPLHF

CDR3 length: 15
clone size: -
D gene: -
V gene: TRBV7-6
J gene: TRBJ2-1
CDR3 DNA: TGTGCCAGCAGCTTAGTGCCAGGGCAGGACAATGAGCAGTTCTTC
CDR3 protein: CASSLVPGQDNEQFF

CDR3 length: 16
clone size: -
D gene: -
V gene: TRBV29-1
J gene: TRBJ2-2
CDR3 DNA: TGCAGCGTTGAACCGCGGACGACAGGAAACACCGGGGAGCTGTTTTTT
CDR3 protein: CSVEPRTTGNTGELFF

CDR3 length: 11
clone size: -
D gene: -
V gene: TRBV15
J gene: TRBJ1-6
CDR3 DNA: TGTGCCACCAGCAGTGATTCACCCCTCCACTTT
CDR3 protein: CATSSDSPLHF

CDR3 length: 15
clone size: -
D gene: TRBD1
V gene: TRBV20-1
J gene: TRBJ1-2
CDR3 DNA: TGCAGTGCTAGAGAACTAGGACAGGGATCGCGTGGCTACACCTTC
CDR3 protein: CSARELGQGSRGYTF

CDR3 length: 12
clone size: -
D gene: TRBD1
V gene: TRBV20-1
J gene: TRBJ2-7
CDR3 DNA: TGCAGTGCTCTGGACAGGGACCACGAGCAGTACTTC
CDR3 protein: CSALDRDHEQYF

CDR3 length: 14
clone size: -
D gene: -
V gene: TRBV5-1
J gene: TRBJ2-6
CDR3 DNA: TGCGCCAGCATGAGGGACTCAGGGGCCAACGTCCTGACTTTC
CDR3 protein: CASMRDSGANVLTF

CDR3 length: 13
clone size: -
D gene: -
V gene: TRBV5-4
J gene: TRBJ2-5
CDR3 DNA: TGTGCCAGCAGCTTGGAACAGCAAGAGACCCAGTACTTC
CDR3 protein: CASSLEQQETQYF

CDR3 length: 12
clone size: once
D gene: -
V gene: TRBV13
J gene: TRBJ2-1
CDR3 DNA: TGTGCCAGCAGCTCATCGGGCAATGAGCAGTTCTTC
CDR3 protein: CASSSSGNEQFF

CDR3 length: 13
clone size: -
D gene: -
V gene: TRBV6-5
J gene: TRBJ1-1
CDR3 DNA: TGTGCCAGCCATGCGCTCTTGAACACTGAAGCTTTCTTT
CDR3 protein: CASHALLNTEAFF

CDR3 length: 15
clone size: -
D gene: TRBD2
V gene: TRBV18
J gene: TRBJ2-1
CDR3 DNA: TGTGCCAGCTCACCACCGGCGGGGAGGGGATCGGAGCAGTTCTTC
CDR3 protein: CASSPPAGRGSEQFF

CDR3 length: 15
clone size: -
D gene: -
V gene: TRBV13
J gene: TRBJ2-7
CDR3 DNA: TGTGCCAGCAGCTCCCAGGAGGGGCTCTTCTACGAGCAGTACTTC
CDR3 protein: CASSSQEGLFYEQYF

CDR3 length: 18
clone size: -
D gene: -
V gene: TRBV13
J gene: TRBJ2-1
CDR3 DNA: TGTGCCAGCAGCTTAGGCCTAATGCAGGGAAGCTCCTACAATGAGCAGTTCTTC
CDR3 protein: CASSLGLMQGSSYNEQFF

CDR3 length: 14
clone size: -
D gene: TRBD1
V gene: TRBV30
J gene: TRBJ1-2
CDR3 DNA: TGTGCCTGGAGCGCCGGGACAGGGGATGTTGGCTACACCTTC
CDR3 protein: CAWSAGTGDVGYTF

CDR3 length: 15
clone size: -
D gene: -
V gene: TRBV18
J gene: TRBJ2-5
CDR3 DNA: TGTGCCAGCTCACCACGAGTCGGAGGAACAGAGACCCAGTACTTC
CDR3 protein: CASSPRVGGTETQYF

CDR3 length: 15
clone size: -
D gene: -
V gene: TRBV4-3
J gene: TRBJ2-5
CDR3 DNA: TGCGCCAGCAGCCAAGAAGGCGGTCCCCAAGAGACCCAGTACTTC
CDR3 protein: CASSQEGGPQETQYF

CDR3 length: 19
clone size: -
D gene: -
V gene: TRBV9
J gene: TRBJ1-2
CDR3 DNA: TGTGCCAGCAGCGTGTATGCGAACAGGCGAAACCATGCTAACTATGGCTACACCTTC
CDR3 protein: CASSVYANRRNHANYGYTF

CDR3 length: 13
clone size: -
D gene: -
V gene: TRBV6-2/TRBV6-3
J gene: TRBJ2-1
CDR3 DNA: TGTGCCAGCAGTTACTCTCCGGCAAATGAGCAGTTCTTC
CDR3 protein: CASSYSPANEQFF

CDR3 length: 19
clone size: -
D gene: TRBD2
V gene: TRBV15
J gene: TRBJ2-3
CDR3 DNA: TGTGCCACCAGCAGGCTAGCGGGGGGGCGGTGGTTCGGCACAGATACGCAGTATTTT
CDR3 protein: CATSRLAGGRWFGTDTQYF

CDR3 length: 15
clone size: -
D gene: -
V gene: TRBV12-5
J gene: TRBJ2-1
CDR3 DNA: TGTGCTAGTGGTTTGGTACGGCAGGGCTACAATGAGCAGTTCTTC
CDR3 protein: CASGLVRQGYNEQFF

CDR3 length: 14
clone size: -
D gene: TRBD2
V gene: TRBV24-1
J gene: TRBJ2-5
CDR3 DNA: TGTGCCACCAGTCAAGCGGGGGTCCAAGAGACCCAGTACTTC
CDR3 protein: CATSQAGVQETQYF

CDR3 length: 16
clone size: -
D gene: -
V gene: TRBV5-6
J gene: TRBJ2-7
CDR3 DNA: TGTGCCAGCAGCTGGGTAGGGGACCTAGCCTCCTACGAGCAGTACTTC
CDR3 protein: CASSWVGDLASYEQYF

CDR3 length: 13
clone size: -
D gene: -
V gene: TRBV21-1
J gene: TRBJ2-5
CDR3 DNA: TGTGCCAGCAGCAAAGACAGGGAGGAGACCCAGTACTTC
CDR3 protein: CASSKDREETQYF

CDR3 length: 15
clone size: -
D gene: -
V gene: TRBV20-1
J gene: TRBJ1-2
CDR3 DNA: TGCAGTGCTAGAGCAGCAGGTGGGGGTTTCTATGGCTACACCTTC
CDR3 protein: CSARAAGGGFYGYTF

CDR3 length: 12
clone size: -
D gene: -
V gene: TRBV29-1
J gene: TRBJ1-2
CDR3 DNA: TGCAGCGTTGCAGACGGCACCTATGGCTACACCTTC
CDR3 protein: CSVADGTYGYTF